A selection of T cell receptor beta chains follows, all from one sample in a study of blood T cell repertoires in COVID-19. This table comes from immunoSEQ multiplex PCR, and its TCRdb copy is limited to in-frame clones, with some not included. The sample has under 250,000 clones, about 79% seen once. The sequencing input was PBMCs or T cells enriched from blood (not recorded which). The receptor source for this set is a woman in her forties with acute COVID-19. CDR3s leave out the opening cysteine and the closing phenylalanine or tryptophan.

J | V | CDR3
TRBJ2-5 | TRBV11-2 | ASLQGSQETQY
TRBJ2-7 | TRBV11-3 | ASSSGLREQY
TRBJ1-1 | TRBV5-4 | ASSLSRNTEAF
TRBJ2-3 | TRBV18 | ASSPIKREPSHDTQY
TRBJ1-2 | TRBV7-9 | ASSLVSLHGQGANYGYT
TRBJ2-2 | TRBV5-1 | ASSPGLAGGTGELF
TRBJ1-1 | TRBV19 | ASSTFGTANTEAF
TRBJ2-1 | TRBV28 | ASRAFPQSSYNEQF
TRBJ2-1 | TRBV5-6 | ASSFLTSGASEQF
TRBJ2-7 | TRBV5-6 | ASIELAGGRNEQY
TRBJ1-1 | TRBV5-6 | ASSDRDWTMNTEAF
TRBJ1-2 | TRBV6-1 | ASSSEDRFQGGYT
TRBJ2-5 | TRBV6-1 | ASSELGGETQY
TRBJ2-2 | TRBV10-2 | ASSVGGMMRTGELF
TRBJ2-1 | TRBV3-1/TRBV3-2 | ASSQVSWTSGSRNEQF
TRBJ1-5 | TRBV19 | ASGTGSYSNQPQH
TRBJ1-5 | TRBV4-1 | ASSQVGAGQGVYSNQPQH
TRBJ1-1 | TRBV19 | ASSANPGFRAF
TRBJ1-1 | TRBV19 | ASSRRGTEAF
TRBJ1-6 | TRBV27 | ASSPGTGASPLH
TRBJ1-3 | TRBV5-6 | ASSSTGGSGNTIY
TRBJ1-2 | TRBV25-1 | ASSESGFAAVYGYT
TRBJ1-6 | TRBV4-2 | ASSRGTPNSPLH
TRBJ2-5 | TRBV18 | ASSPRLTSGDTRTGTQY
TRBJ2-1 | TRBV7-9 | ASSSGQGHNQEQF
TRBJ2-6 | TRBV6-4 | ASSEDSGANVLT
TRBJ1-5 | TRBV11-2 | ASSLGSSGDSNQPQH
TRBJ2-1 | TRBV19 | ASSISTGQGGEQF
TRBJ1-2 | TRBV2 | ASTAGRDGYT
TRBJ1-6 | TRBV19 | ASAGAGSPLH
TRBJ2-2 | TRBV6-4 | ASRGQGDTGELF
TRBJ1-1 | TRBV11-1 | ASSSTDRGYTEAF
TRBJ1-6 | TRBV3-1/TRBV3-2 | ASSQDTGRWNSPLH
TRBJ1-1 | TRBV18 | ASSPPTQAVRAF
TRBJ1-6 | TRBV12-3/TRBV12-4 | AVRSGQNSPLH
TRBJ2-5 | TRBV5-6 | ASSFWGRGTQY
TRBJ1-3 | TRBV16 | ASSQSGQGKKKD
TRBJ2-7 | TRBV6-2/TRBV6-3 | ASSYADFREDEQY
TRBJ2-5 | TRBV18 | ASSPTSGGALATQY
TRBJ1-1 | TRBV18 | ASSPNSRGTEAF
TRBJ1-2 | TRBV11-2 | ASSPQSGNYGYT
TRBJ2-1 | TRBV27 | ASSFPGQGTSKQF
TRBJ2-7 | TRBV27 | ATSSLATGVNEQY
TRBJ2-3 | TRBV4-2 | ASSQEKTGVQGTDTQY
TRBJ1-2 | TRBV24-1 | ATSDRWGLSGGYT
TRBJ1-5 | TRBV19 | ASEDRAGQPQH
TRBJ2-7 | TRBV11-1 | ASSFGSSYEQY
TRBJ1-2 | TRBV27 | ASSFLTGTGSGYGYT
TRBJ2-7 | TRBV5-1 | ASMQAGSYEQY
TRBJ1-1 | TRBV23-1 | ASSQTSFMELVTEAF
TRBJ1-5 | TRBV5-5 | ASSWEGWGQPQH
TRBJ1-1 | TRBV12-3/TRBV12-4 | ASSSGFTEAF
TRBJ2-3 | TRBV15 | ATSRDYPPRTDTQY
TRBJ2-1 | TRBV10-2 | ASSPPAGQYNEQF